The 5 T cell receptor beta chains presented below share a single source sample, sequenced in a study of blood T cell repertoires in COVID-19. Data came from immunoSEQ multiplex PCR; TCRdb stores just in-frame clones and leaves some out. Of about 100,000 clones listed, 86% are singletons. Sequencing was done on a sample of peripheral blood. These receptors all stem from a woman aged 55-70 years in a cohort sampled during active or convalescent COVID-19.

This clone came up a few times. The genes are TRBV5-1 and TRBJ1-2; 10 bases are shared with TRBD1. Per germline, CDR1 SGHRS and CDR2 YFSETQ. The CDR3 has 15 residues. The trim removed 4 bases at V and 7 bases at J, leaving 10 bases unmatched. The CDR3 is CASSTGTGVGGGYTF. The CDR3 DNA is TGCGCCAGCAGCACCGGGACAGGGGTAGGTGGTGGCTACACCTTC.

The chain couples TRBV19 to TRBJ1-2; D gene ambiguous. Deletions cut 5 bases from V and 2 bases from J, with 15 bases between. CDR3 length: 15 amino acids. CDR1 is LNHDA, CDR2 SQIVND, per germline (reference sequence). The chain's CDR3 is CASSATEAGNYGYTF. The CDR3 nucleotides are TGTGCCAGTAGTGCGACGGAGGCGGGGAACTATGGCTACACCTTC.

The chain carries TRBV5-1 and TRBJ2-1, with 9 bases aligning to TRBD2. The CDR3 is 15 amino acids. The germline V gene encodes CDR1 SGHRS and CDR2 YFSETQ. J lost 0 bases, V lost 4 bases, and 2 bases had no gene match. The CDR3 loop is CASSRSGSSYNEQFF. For the CDR3, the DNA is TGCGCCAGCAGCCGTAGCGGGAGCTCCTACAATGAGCAGTTCTTC.

This clone was detected only once. CDR3 sequence: CASSSTRNSPLHF. The DNA for the CDR3 is TGTGCCAGCAGTAGCACCCGAAATTCACCCCTCCACTTT. The chain couples TRBV6-2 or TRBV6-3 to TRBJ1-6, with no clear D. The CDR3 has 13 amino acids. Germline V gives CDR1 MNHEY, CDR2 SVGEGT. V lost 5 bases and J lost 7, with 9 bases in between.

This clone was detected only a few times. The rearrangement joins TRBV6-5 to TRBJ1-1; TRBD1 is a possible D gene (6 bases). The CDR3 extends over 15 amino acids. Trimming took off 5 bases at V and 4 bases at J, with 17 bases between the two ends. Per germline, CDR1 MNHEY and CDR2 SVGAGI. CDR3 in amino acids: CASSPSDRLVTEAFF. The CDR3 DNA reads TGTGCCAGCAGTCCTTCGGACAGACTTGTCACTGAAGCTTTCTTT.